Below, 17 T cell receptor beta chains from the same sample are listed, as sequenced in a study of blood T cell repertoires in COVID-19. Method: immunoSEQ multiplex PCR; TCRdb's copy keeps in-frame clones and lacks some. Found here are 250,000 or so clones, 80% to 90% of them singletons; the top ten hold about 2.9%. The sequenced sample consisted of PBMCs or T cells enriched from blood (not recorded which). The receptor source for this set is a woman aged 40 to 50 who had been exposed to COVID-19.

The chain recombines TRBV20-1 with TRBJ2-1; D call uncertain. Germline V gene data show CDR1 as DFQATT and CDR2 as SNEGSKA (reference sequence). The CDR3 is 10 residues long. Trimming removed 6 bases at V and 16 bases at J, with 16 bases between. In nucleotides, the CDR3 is TGCAGTGCCCGACTTCGGAATTCATTCTTC. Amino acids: CSARLRNSFF.

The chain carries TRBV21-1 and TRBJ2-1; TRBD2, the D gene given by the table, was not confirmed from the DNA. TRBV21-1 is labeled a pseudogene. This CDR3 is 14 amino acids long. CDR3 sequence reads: CAGSGTSGRNEQFF. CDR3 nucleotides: TGTGCCGGTAGTGGGACTAGCGGGAGGAATGAGCAGTTCTTC.

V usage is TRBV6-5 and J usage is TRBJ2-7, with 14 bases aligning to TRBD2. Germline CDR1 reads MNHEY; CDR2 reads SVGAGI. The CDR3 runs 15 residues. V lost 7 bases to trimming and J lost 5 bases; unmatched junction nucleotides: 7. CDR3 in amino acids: CASTKTSGGAHEQYF. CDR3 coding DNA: TGTGCCAGCACCAAGACTAGCGGGGGGGCCCACGAGCAGTACTTC.

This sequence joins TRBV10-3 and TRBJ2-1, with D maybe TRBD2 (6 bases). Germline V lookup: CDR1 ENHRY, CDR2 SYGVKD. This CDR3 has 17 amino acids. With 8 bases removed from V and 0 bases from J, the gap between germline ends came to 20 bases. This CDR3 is CAIWGGGSGSSYNEQFF. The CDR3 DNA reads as TGTGCCATCTGGGGCGGAGGTAGCGGCAGCTCCTACAATGAGCAGTTCTTC.

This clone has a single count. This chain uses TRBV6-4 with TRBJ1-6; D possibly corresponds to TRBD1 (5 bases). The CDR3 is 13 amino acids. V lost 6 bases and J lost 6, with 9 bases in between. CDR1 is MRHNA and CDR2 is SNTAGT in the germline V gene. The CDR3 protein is CASSQDINSPLHF. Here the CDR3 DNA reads TGTGCCAGCAGCCAGGACATTAATTCACCCCTCCACTTT.

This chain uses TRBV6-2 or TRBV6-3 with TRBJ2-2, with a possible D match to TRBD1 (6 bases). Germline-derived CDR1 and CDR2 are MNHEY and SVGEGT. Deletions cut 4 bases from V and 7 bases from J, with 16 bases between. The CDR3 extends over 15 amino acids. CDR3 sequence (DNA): TGTGCCAGCAGTTTCCGAGGGGGAGACATCGGGGAGCTGTTTTTT. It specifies CASSFRGGDIGELFF.

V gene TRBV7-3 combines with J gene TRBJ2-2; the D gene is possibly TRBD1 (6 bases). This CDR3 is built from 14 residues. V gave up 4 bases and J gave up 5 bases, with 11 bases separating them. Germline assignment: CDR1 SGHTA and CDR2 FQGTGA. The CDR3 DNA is TGTGCCAGCAGCTCGGGACAAGTGACCGGGGAGCTGTTTTTT. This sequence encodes CASSSGQVTGELFF.

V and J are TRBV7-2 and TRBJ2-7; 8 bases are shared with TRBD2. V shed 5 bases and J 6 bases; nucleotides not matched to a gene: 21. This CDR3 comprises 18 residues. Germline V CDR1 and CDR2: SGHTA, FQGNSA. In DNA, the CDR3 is TGTGCCAGCAGCATTCGGACTAGCAAAGTTCTTTTTCTCCCCGAGCAGTACGTC. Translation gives CASSIRTSKVLFLPEQYV.

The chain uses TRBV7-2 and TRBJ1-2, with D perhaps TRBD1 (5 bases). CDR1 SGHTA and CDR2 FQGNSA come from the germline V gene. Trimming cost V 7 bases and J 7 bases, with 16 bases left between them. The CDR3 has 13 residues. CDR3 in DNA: TGTGCCAGCAAACTTAGGGGCAGTCCTGGCTACACCTTC. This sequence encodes CASKLRGSPGYTF.

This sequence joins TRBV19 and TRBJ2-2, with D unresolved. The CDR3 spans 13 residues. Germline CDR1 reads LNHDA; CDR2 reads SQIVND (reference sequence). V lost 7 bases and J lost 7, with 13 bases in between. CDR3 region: CASIDLGVGELFF. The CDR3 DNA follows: TGTGCCAGTATTGACCTAGGCGTCGGGGAGCTGTTTTTT.

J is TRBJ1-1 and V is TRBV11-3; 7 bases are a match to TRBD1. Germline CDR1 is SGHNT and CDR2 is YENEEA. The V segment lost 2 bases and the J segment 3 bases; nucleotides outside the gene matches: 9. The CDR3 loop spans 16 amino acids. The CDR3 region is CASSLRGGSGYTEAFF. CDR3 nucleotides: TGTGCCAGCAGCTTAAGAGGGGGCAGTGGGTACACTGAAGCTTTCTTT.

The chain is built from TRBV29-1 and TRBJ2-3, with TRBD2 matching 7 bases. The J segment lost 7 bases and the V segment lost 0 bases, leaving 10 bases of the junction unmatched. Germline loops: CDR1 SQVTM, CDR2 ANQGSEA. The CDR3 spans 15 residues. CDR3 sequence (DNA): TGCAGCGTTGAAGATCGGTGGGCGGGGGAATATACGCAGTATTTT. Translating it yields CSVEDRWAGEYTQYF.

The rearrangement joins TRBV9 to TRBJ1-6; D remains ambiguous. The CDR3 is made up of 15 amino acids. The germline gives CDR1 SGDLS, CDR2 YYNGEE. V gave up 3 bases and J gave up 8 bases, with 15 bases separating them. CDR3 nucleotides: TGTGCCAGCAGCGCCCGGGTCCTTGGTGATTCACCCCTCCACTTT. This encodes CASSARVLGDSPLHF. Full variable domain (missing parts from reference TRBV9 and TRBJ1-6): DSGVTQTPKHLITATGQRVTLRCSPRSGDLSVYWYQQSLDQGLQFLIQYYNGEERAKGNILERFSAQQFPDLHSELNLSSLELGDSALYFCASSARVLGDSPLHFGNGTRLTVT.

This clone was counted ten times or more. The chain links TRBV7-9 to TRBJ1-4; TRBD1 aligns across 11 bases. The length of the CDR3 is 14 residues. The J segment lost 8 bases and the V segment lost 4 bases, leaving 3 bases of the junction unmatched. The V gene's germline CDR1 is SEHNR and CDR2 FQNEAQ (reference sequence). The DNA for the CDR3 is TGTGCCAGCAGCTCCCGGGACAGGGGGGAAAAACTGTTTTTT. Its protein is CASSSRDRGEKLFF.

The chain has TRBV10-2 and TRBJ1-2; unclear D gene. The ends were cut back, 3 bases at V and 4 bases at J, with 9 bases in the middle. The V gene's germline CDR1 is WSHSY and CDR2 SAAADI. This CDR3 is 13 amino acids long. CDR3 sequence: CASSDIGFYGYTF. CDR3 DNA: TGCGCCAGCAGTGATATCGGGTTCTATGGCTACACCTTC.

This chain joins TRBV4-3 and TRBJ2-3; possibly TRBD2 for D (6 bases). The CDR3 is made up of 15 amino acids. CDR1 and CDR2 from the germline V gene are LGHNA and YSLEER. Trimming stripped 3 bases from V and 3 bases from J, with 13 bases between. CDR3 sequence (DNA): TGCGCCAGCAGCCACACGCGGGGCCGAACAGATACGCAGTATTTT. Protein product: CASSHTRGRTDTQYF.

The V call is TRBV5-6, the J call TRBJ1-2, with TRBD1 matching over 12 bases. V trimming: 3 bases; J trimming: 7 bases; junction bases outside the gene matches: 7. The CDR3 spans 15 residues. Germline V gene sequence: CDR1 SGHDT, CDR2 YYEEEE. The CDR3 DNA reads TGTGCCAGCAGCTCTTCCGGGACAGGGGGCCGTGGCTACACCTTC. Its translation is CASSSSGTGGRGYTF.